This TCR beta chain comes out of a study of blood T cells in healthy people across ages. General observations from the study: Without sorted subsets, naive and antigen-experienced compartments could not be conclusively compared.

PCR was performed a second time for about 7 to 11 cycles using a sample-barcoded 5' primer and a J-beta primer mix. Each of the samples gave a minimum of 3 million paired-end reads that contained CDR3. One entry per CDR3 protein results from TCRdb running MiXCR on the 5' RACE reads. The sample lists roughly 1,500,000 distinct CDR3 sequences; roughly 40% were seen once. In germline, CDR1 is LGHDT, CDR2 YNNKEL (reference sequence). This CDR3 has 9 amino acids. V lost 4 bases and J lost 16, with 8 bases in between. In the case of this clonotype: The antigen is unknown.

The receptor was derived from a woman aged 18-30 years in good health. Sequencing used blood. This chain connects TRBV3-1 to TRBJ2-4, with D uncertain. This CDR3 is CASSLGSYF. The CDR3 DNA follows: TGTGCCAGCAGCCTTGGCTCCTACTTC.